A single sample gave rise to the 9 T cell receptor beta chains below, sequenced in a study of shared clonotypes between healthy human individuals. Generated by immunoSEQ multiplex PCR, the TCRdb table keeps only in-frame clones and is missing some. The repertoire has about half a million clones, 79% of them found once; the top ten carry about an eighth. The sample consisted of PBMCs. The receptors were sampled from a woman between 40 and 55 years old in good health. Some clones in this sample may be carry-over from other donors' samples.

The rearrangement joins TRBV7-9 to TRBJ1-1; 10 nucleotides agree with TRBD1. Trimming at V came to 4 bases and at J to 3 bases, leaving 5 bases not matched to a gene. Germline values: CDR1 SEHNR, CDR2 FQNEAQ (reference sequence). The CDR3 loop spans 15 amino acids. CDR3 loop: CASSSETGGHTEAFF. CDR3 DNA: TGTGCCAGCAGCTCAGAGACAGGGGGCCACACTGAAGCTTTCTTT.

The chain employs TRBV5-1 and TRBJ2-3; either TRBD1 or TRBD2 may fit D (5 bases each). This CDR3 has 14 amino acids. V lost 4 bases, J lost 6 bases, and 15 bases lay in between. Germline V gene sequence: CDR1 SGHRS, CDR2 YFSETQ. The CDR3 reads CASSIGTTRDTQYF. The CDR3 nucleotides are TGCGCCAGCAGCATTGGGACCACGCGGGATACGCAGTATTTT.

The V gene is TRBV29-1, the J gene TRBJ2-3, with D possibly TRBD1 on 5 matching bases. The CDR3 extends over 15 amino acids. Germline CDR1 SQVTM, CDR2 ANQGSEA. The V end lost 6 bases, the J end lost 4 bases, and 20 bases lay between the germline ends. CDR3 region: CSVAKGSRVPDTQYF. CDR3 DNA: TGCAGCGTCGCTAAAGGGTCCAGGGTCCCAGATACGCAGTATTTT.

The chain employs TRBV18 and TRBJ2-5; D not certain. Germline assignment: CDR1 KGHSH and CDR2 LQKENI. This CDR3 has 13 amino acids. V lost 4 bases, J lost 0 bases, and 6 bases lay in between. CDR3: CASSREYQETQYF. In DNA, the CDR3 is TGTGCCAGCTCACGCGAGTACCAAGAGACCCAGTACTTC.

On this clone: Other DNA sequences within the sample encode an identical CDR3. The gene calls are TRBV7-6 and TRBJ2-5; TRBD1 is a possible D gene (6 bases). This CDR3 has 14 amino acids. The germline V and J ends were trimmed by 5 bases and 5 bases, with 15 bases remaining between them. The germline V gene encodes CDR1 SGHVS and CDR2 FNYEAQ. This CDR3 is CASSLQQGSETQYF. The CDR3 DNA reads TGTGCCAGCAGCCTCCAACAGGGATCGGAGACCCAGTACTTC.

The chain carries TRBV6-1 and TRBJ1-5; TRBD1 matches at 9 bases. Losses at the gene ends were 4 bases for V and 2 bases for J; bases not matched to a gene: 6. This CDR3 comprises 16 residues. CDR1 and CDR2 (germline): MNHNS, SASEGT. The CDR3 here is CASSALTGGGNQPQHF. DNA of the CDR3: TGTGCCAGCAGTGCGCTGACAGGGGGTGGCAATCAGCCCCAGCATTTT.

This clone was seen just once. In DNA form, the CDR3 reads TGTGCCAGCTCAACCAGCGGTACTAATGAAAAACTGTTTTTT. Encoded protein: CASSTSGTNEKLFF. The chain has TRBV18 and TRBJ1-4; D is unclear. Germline lookup yields CDR1 KGHSH and CDR2 LQKENI. The CDR3 is made up of 14 amino acids. The V and J ends lost 5 bases and 2 bases respectively, with 9 bases between them.

V usage is TRBV6-6 and J usage is TRBJ2-7; TRBD1 matches at 7 bases. The CDR3 is 15 amino acids. The V gene's germline CDR1 is MNHNY and CDR2 SVGAGI (reference sequence). V was pared by 6 bases and J by 5 bases, with 13 bases of the junction left unmatched. Written as DNA, the CDR3 is TGTGCCAGCAGGAACCCGGGACAGTTTGCCCACGAGCAGTACTTC. It is translated as CASRNPGQFAHEQYF.

This sequence joins TRBV6-5 and TRBJ2-1; D gene ambiguous. Trimming stripped 6 bases from V and 5 bases from J, with 8 bases between. This CDR3 has 12 residues. Germline V gene data show CDR1 as MNHEY and CDR2 as SVGAGI. In DNA form, the CDR3 reads TGTGCCAGCAGCCCTAGGGACAATGAGCAGTTCTTC. It yields the protein CASSPRDNEQFF.